The 25 T cell receptor beta chains listed next were all sequenced from one sample in a study of OX40 agonist ivuxolimab in advanced cancers. TCRdb's table, derived via immunoSEQ multiplex PCR, lists solely in-frame clones and lacks some. Here the sample spans some 61,000 clones, almost 90% being singletons. The specimen was CD4+ or CD8+ T cells sorted from blood, collected in a trial of the OX40 agonist ivuxolimab. The receptors shown here come from an adult with an advanced solid tumor such as melanoma, head and neck, liver or kidney cancer.

The chain has TRBV18 and TRBJ2-6; D unresolved. The germline V gene has CDR1 KGHSH and CDR2 LQKENI. The length of the CDR3 is 16 residues. The germline V and J ends were trimmed by 3 bases and 4 bases, with 13 bases remaining between them. CDR3 sequence (DNA): TGTGCCAGCTCACCCTCCGAGGCCGTCGGGGCCAACGTCCTGACTTTC. Translated: CASSPSEAVGANVLTF.

This sequence joins TRBV20-1 and TRBJ2-7, with D unclear. Trimming removed 6 bases at V and 0 bases at J, with 6 bases between. The germline V gene encodes CDR1 DFQATT and CDR2 SNEGSKA (reference sequence). This CDR3 is 11 amino acids long. The CDR3 bases are TGCAGTGCGCCCCTCTCCTACGAGCAGTACTTC. It specifies CSAPLSYEQYF.

The chain couples TRBV13 to TRBJ1-3; a weak D match, TRBD1 (6 bases). The ends were cut back, 5 bases at V and 5 bases at J, with 19 bases in the middle. CDR3 length: 16 amino acids. Germline CDR1 and CDR2: PRHDT and FYEKMQ (reference sequence). Here the CDR3 DNA reads TGTGCCAGCAGCCTCCCTAGGCAGGGGATAAGAAACACCATATATTTT. As protein: CASSLPRQGIRNTIYF. Together with reference TRBV13 and TRBJ1-3, the CDR3 gives the full variable domain: AAGVIQSPRHLIKEKRETATLKCYPIPRHDTVYWYQQGPGQDPQFLISFYEKMQSDKGSIPDRFSAQQFSDYHSELNMSSLELGDSALYFCASSLPRQGIRNTIYFGEGSWLTVV.

The rearrangement uses TRBV18 and TRBJ1-2; TRBD1 agrees at 7 bases. The CDR3 has 14 amino acids. Germline-derived CDR1 and CDR2 are KGHSH and LQKENI. V was clipped by 2 bases and J by 6 bases; unmatched bases: 6. The chain's CDR3 is CASSPTGQLNGYTF. The CDR3 DNA is TGTGCCAGCTCACCAACGGGACAGCTGAATGGCTACACCTTC.

The chain recombines TRBV7-2 with TRBJ2-3, with D tentatively TRBD2 (6 bases). The ends were cut back, 4 bases at V and 4 bases at J, with 9 bases in the middle. There are 13 residues in the CDR3. The germline V gene encodes CDR1 SGHTA and CDR2 FQGNSA. The chain's CDR3 is CASSSTRPDTQYF. In DNA, the CDR3 is TGTGCCAGCAGCTCGACTAGGCCAGATACGCAGTATTTT.

The chain combines TRBV6-5 with TRBJ1-1; D gene uncertain. This CDR3 has 13 residues. V lost 4 bases to trimming and J lost 4 bases, with 10 bases between them. Germline V gene lookup returns CDR1 MNHEY and CDR2 SVGAGI. The CDR3 region is CASSSRPLTEAFF. CDR3 bases: TGTGCCAGCAGTTCCCGCCCCCTCACTGAAGCTTTCTTT.

This rearrangement joins TRBV30 to TRBJ1-1; D perhaps matches TRBD1 (6 bases). This CDR3 region has 14 residues. Trimming cost V 3 bases and J 1 base, with 12 bases left between them. CDR1 is GTSNPN and CDR2 is SVGIG in the germline V gene (reference sequence). The DNA for the CDR3 is TGTGCCTGGAGGGGGGGGGCACAGAACACTGAAGCTTTCTTT. It yields the protein CAWRGGAQNTEAFF.

This clone has a single count. This chain's CDR3 is CASPTGRTANYGYTF. The CDR3 DNA is TGTGCCAGCCCTACGGGGAGGACTGCTAACTATGGCTACACCTTC. This sequence joins TRBV5-8 and TRBJ1-2; D is unclear. CDR3 length: 15 amino acids. The V end was cut by 7 bases, the J end by 0 bases, with 16 bases between. CDR1 is SGHTS, CDR2 YDEGEE, per germline.

The rearrangement uses TRBV30 and TRBJ1-5, with D possibly being TRBD1 (6 bases). V lost 5 bases to trimming and J lost 7 bases, with 15 bases between them. This CDR3 has 13 amino acids. Germline V lookup: CDR1 GTSNPN, CDR2 SVGIG (reference sequence). CDR3 region: CAWGLQGGQPQHF. CDR3 DNA: TGTGCCTGGGGCCTACAGGGTGGACAGCCCCAGCATTTT.

The chain couples TRBV25-1 to TRBJ1-1; a weak D match, TRBD1 (5 bases). The CDR3 runs to 15 residues. CDR1 and CDR2 (germline): MGHDK, SYGVNS. Trimming took off 8 bases at V and 1 base at J, with 17 bases between the two ends. The DNA for the CDR3 is TGTGCCAGCCTTCCTCCGGGACGGAGGAACACTGAAGCTTTCTTT. Protein product: CASLPPGRRNTEAFF. Using reference TRBV25-1 and TRBJ1-1 for the parts outside the CDR3, the full variable domain is EADIYQTPRYLVIGTGKKITLECSQTMGHDKMYWYQQDPGMELHLIHYSYGVNSTEKGDLSSESTVSRIRTEHFPLTLESARPSHTSQYLCASLPPGRRNTEAFFGQGTRLTVV.

This rearrangement joins TRBV30 to TRBJ1-2; 7 bases are shared with TRBD1. Looked up from germline, CDR1 is GTSNPN and CDR2 is SVGIG (reference sequence). This CDR3 is 14 amino acids long. Germline trimming cut 0 bases from V and 9 bases from J; bases unmatched to any gene: 10. For the CDR3, the DNA is TGTGCCTGGAGTGTACTGGGGCAGGGGGGGAGCTACACCTTC. Encoded protein: CAWSVLGQGGSYTF.

The CDR3 here is CASSGGAPETQYF. The CDR3 coding sequence is TGTGCCAGCAGCGGGGGGGCCCCGGAGACCCAGTACTTC. This chain joins TRBV7-8 and TRBJ2-5; TRBD2 is a possible D gene (7 bases). V gave up 5 bases and J gave up 5 bases, with 12 bases separating them. The CDR3 sequence is 13 residues long. The germline V gene has CDR1 SGHVS and CDR2 FQNEAQ.

CDR3 nucleotide sequence: TGTGCCAGCAGCGCGCACCCCACCGGGGAGCTGTTTTTT. Residues: CASSAHPTGELFF. The gene calls are TRBV11-2 and TRBJ2-2; D call uncertain. Germline V gives CDR1 SGHAT, CDR2 FQNNGV. The CDR3 spans 13 residues. V shed 5 bases and J shed 4 bases, with 8 bases lying between them.

The chain couples TRBV2 to TRBJ2-2; TRBD1 or TRBD2 may be the D gene (5 bases each). Germline V gene data show CDR1 as SNHLY and CDR2 as FYNNEI. V was trimmed by 4 bases and J by 4 bases, leaving 13 bases between them. The CDR3 length is 15 residues. The CDR3 sequence is CASSVWGLSTGELFF. DNA of the CDR3: TGTGCCAGCAGTGTGTGGGGGTTGAGCACCGGGGAGCTGTTTTTT.

V gene TRBV5-6 combines with J gene TRBJ1-1; maybe TRBD1 (6 bases). The CDR3 extends over 16 amino acids. Trimming stripped 0 bases from V and 4 bases from J, with 16 bases between. CDR1 is SGHDT, CDR2 YYEEEE, per germline. This CDR3 is CASSLGGTIKITEAFF. CDR3 sequence (DNA): TGTGCCAGCAGCTTGGGGGGGACAATAAAGATCACTGAAGCTTTCTTT.

The chain is built from TRBV5-1 and TRBJ2-7; TRBD2 agrees at 8 bases. CDR3 size: 16 residues. Germline loops: CDR1 SGHRS, CDR2 YFSETQ. The junction had 9 bases not matched to a gene; V was cut back by 4 bases and J by 0 bases. CDR3 sequence (DNA): TGCGCCAGCAGCCGGGGGAGCGGGGGTTACTCCTACGAGCAGTACTTC. Translation gives CASSRGSGGYSYEQYF.

The chain combines TRBV5-1 with TRBJ2-7, with 10 bases that match TRBD1. CDR1 and CDR2 (germline): SGHRS, YFSETQ. Losses at the gene ends were 1 base for V and 5 bases for J; bases not matched to a gene: 12. CDR3 length: 17 residues. CDR3 nucleotide sequence: TGCGCCAGCAGCTTGAAGCCTCCGGGACAGGGGTCCGACGAGCAGTACTTC. This translates into CASSLKPPGQGSDEQYF.

CDR3 sequence reads: CASTPGQANTGELFF. Written as DNA, the CDR3 is TGCGCCAGCACCCCGGGACAGGCGAACACCGGGGAGCTGTTTTTT. The chain joins TRBV10-1 to TRBJ2-2; 8 bases align to TRBD1. V dropped 7 bases and J dropped 0; count of bases not matched to a gene: 4. The CDR3 runs 15 residues. Germline lookup yields CDR1 WNHNN and CDR2 SYGVQD (reference sequence).

The rearrangement links TRBV5-5 to TRBJ1-2; 7 bases map to TRBD1. Unmatched junction bases numbered 3, after V lost 0 bases and J lost 4 bases. CDR1 is SGHKS and CDR2 is YYEKEE in the germline V gene (reference sequence). This CDR3 has 14 amino acids. This CDR3 reads CASSLVGGGYGYTF. CDR3 in DNA: TGTGCCAGCAGCTTGGTAGGGGGCGGCTATGGCTACACCTTC.

V usage is TRBV15 and J usage is TRBJ2-3; weak D call: TRBD1 (5 bases). This CDR3 is 15 amino acids long. Looked up from germline, CDR1 is LNHNV and CDR2 is YYDKDF (reference sequence). With 3 bases removed from V and 1 base from J, the gap between germline ends came to 11 bases. The CDR3 region has the DNA TGTGCCACCAGCAGTCAGGGTGGGGGCACAGATACGCAGTATTTT. Translating gives CATSSQGGGTDTQYF.

A note on this clone: The sample holds other DNA sequences that translate to the same CDR3. The chain joins TRBV19 to TRBJ1-5, with TRBD1 matching 7 bases. V shed 6 bases, J shed 5 bases, and the junction held 1 base outside the gene matches. The CDR3 has 12 amino acids. Germline V gene sequence: CDR1 LNHDA, CDR2 SQIVND (reference sequence). The CDR3 nucleotides are TGTGCCAGTAGCGACAGGGATCAGCCCCAGCATTTT. This sequence encodes CASSDRDQPQHF.

This chain uses TRBV9 with TRBJ2-7; D tentatively fits TRBD1 or TRBD2 (6 bases each). CDR3 length: 16 residues. Trimming took off 0 bases at V and 5 bases at J, with 18 bases between the two ends. Per germline, CDR1 SGDLS and CDR2 YYNGEE. The CDR3 is CASSVGGGRGRNEQYF. Written as DNA, the CDR3 is TGTGCCAGCAGCGTAGGAGGAGGCCGGGGGCGGAACGAGCAGTACTTC.

The chain carries TRBV5-4 and TRBJ2-3, with TRBD2 matching over 10 bases. The CDR3 consists of 15 residues. Unmatched junction bases numbered 4, after V lost 4 bases and J lost 2 bases. Germline V gene data show CDR1 as SGHNT and CDR2 as YYREEE (reference sequence). The CDR3 bases are TGTGCCAGCAGCCAGACTAGCGGGTACACAGATACGCAGTATTTT. Its translation is CASSQTSGYTDTQYF.

CDR3 in DNA: TGTGCCAGCTCACCTGGGGGCCAGCACCTCATCCAGCAGTACTTC. Its protein product is CASSPGGQHLIQQYF. The chain carries TRBV18 and TRBJ2-7; D might be TRBD1 (6 bases). Trimming removed 3 bases from V and 8 bases from J, with 20 bases in between. The CDR3 covers 15 residues. Germline CDR1 KGHSH, CDR2 LQKENI.

The chain has TRBV2 and TRBJ2-1; 11 positions match TRBD1. Germline CDR1 and CDR2: SNHLY and FYNNEI. After removal of 6 bases from V and 4 bases from J, the junction contained 5 bases not matched to a gene. The CDR3 totals 15 residues. CDR3 nucleotides: TGTGCCAGCAGCGCCGGGACAGGGGGTTACAATGAGCAGTTCTTC. It yields the protein CASSAGTGGYNEQFF.